These 10 T cell receptor beta chains share one sample of origin, sequenced in a study of blood T cell repertoires in COVID-19. Here immunoSEQ multiplex PCR was the method, and the copy in TCRdb shows in-frame clones only, minus some. The sample yields tens of thousands of clones, about nine tenths seen once. Sequences were obtained from peripheral blood. All receptors come from a human donor with acute or convalescent COVID-19. The donor label of this sample is uncertain.

This rearrangement joins TRBV29-1 to TRBJ2-7; perhaps TRBD2 as D (5 bases). Germline values: CDR1 SQVTM, CDR2 ANQGSEA. The CDR3 runs to 12 residues. The V end was cut by 6 bases, the J end by 1 base, with 10 bases between. The CDR3 reads CSVRAESYEQYF. For the CDR3, the DNA is TGCAGCGTGCGGGCCGAATCCTACGAGCAGTACTTC.

This clone was seen only once. The V gene is TRBV5-4, the J gene TRBJ2-1; TRBD2 matches at 9 bases. Germline CDR1 is SGHNT and CDR2 is YYREEE (reference sequence). CDR3 length: 17 amino acids. The V segment lost 2 bases and the J segment 1 base; nucleotides outside the gene matches: 7. The chain's CDR3 is CASSFGGRALSYNEQFF. The DNA for the CDR3 is TGTGCCAGCAGCTTTGGCGGGAGGGCCTTATCCTACAATGAGCAGTTCTTC.

The chain joins TRBV4-1 to TRBJ1-1; 8 nucleotides align to TRBD1. The germline V gene encodes CDR1 MGHRA and CDR2 YSYEKL. V lost 2 bases to trimming and J lost 1 base; unmatched junction nucleotides: 6. The CDR3 has 16 residues. CDR3 in DNA: TGCGCCAGCAGCCAATTTTCCGGGACAGGGAACACTGAAGCTTTCTTT. This gives the protein CASSQFSGTGNTEAFF.

The chain joins TRBV2 to TRBJ2-7; 10 bases match TRBD2. V lost 5 bases, J lost 3 bases, and 7 bases stayed unmatched. This CDR3 region has 15 residues. Looked up from germline, CDR1 is SNHLY and CDR2 is FYNNEI. CDR3 sequence: CASSLGTSAHYEQYF. In DNA, the CDR3 is TGTGCCAGCAGTCTTGGGACTAGCGCTCACTACGAGCAGTACTTC.

The V and J genes are TRBV6-5 and TRBJ2-2; 8 bases match TRBD2. V lost 3 bases to trimming and J lost 7 bases; unmatched junction nucleotides: 7. Germline values: CDR1 MNHEY, CDR2 SVGAGI. CDR3 size: 15 residues. The CDR3 loop is CASSYPGRVLGELFF. The CDR3 DNA follows: TGTGCCAGCAGTTATCCCGGGAGGGTACTCGGGGAGCTGTTTTTT.

Concerning this clone itself: One end of the junction is discordant with germline, which a read error may explain. V is TRBV6-5 and J is TRBJ2-7, with 11 bases aligning to TRBD2. Looked up from germline, CDR1 is MNHEY and CDR2 is SVGAGI. The CDR3 runs 13 residues. CDR3 amino acids: CASSYLAGGIFLF. Written as DNA, the CDR3 is TGTGCCAGCAGTTACTTAGCGGGGGGGATTTTCCTCTTC.

The chain employs TRBV18 and TRBJ2-4; 8 bases line up with TRBD1. The CDR3 has 12 residues. Per germline, CDR1 KGHSH and CDR2 LQKENI. Losses at the gene ends were 4 bases for V and 11 bases for J; bases not matched to a gene: 4. The CDR3 bases are TGTGCCAGCTCACTCCAGGGGGCCGTTCAGTACTTC. It yields the protein CASSLQGAVQYF.

This chain joins TRBV5-1 and TRBJ2-5, with D possibly TRBD2 on 5 matching bases. The V gene's germline CDR1 is SGHRS and CDR2 YFSETQ. The CDR3 has 11 residues. The ends were cut back, 3 bases at V and 7 bases at J, with 7 bases in the middle. Written as DNA, the CDR3 is TGCGCCAGCAGCTACGGAGGGACCCAGTACTTC. This translates into CASSYGGTQYF.

This chain links TRBV30 with TRBJ1-6; TRBD1 agrees at 8 bases. This CDR3 contains 15 residues. V shed 8 bases and J 0 bases; nucleotides not matched to a gene: 6. In germline, CDR1 is GTSNPN, CDR2 SVGIG (reference sequence). CDR3 coding DNA: TGTGCCAGCGTAGGACAGGGCTCCTATAATTCACCCCTCCACTTT. Protein: CASVGQGSYNSPLHF.

In this sample, this clone turned up once. This chain connects TRBV7-8 to TRBJ2-2; D remains ambiguous. The V end lost 5 bases, the J end lost 5 bases, and 6 bases lay between the germline ends. The germline V gene encodes CDR1 SGHVS and CDR2 FQNEAQ. This CDR3 is 12 amino acids long. CDR3 residues: CASSPGTGELFF. The CDR3 coding sequence is TGTGCCAGCAGCCCCGGGACCGGGGAGCTGTTTTTT. Filled out from reference TRBV7-8 and TRBJ2-2, the complete variable domain reads GAGVSQSPRYKVAKRGQDVALRCDPISGHVSLFWYQQALGQGPEFLTYFQNEAQLDKSGLPSDRFFAERPEGSVSTLKIQRTQQEDSAVYLCASSPGTGELFFGEGSRLTVL.